One and the same sample provided the 29 T cell receptor beta chains below, sequenced in a study of T cells after yellow fever vaccination. Each CDR3 protein gets one entry after TCRdb re-called the 5' RACE reads with MiXCR. The data contain some 300,000 distinct CDR3 sequences, roughly 10% of them seen just once; the ten biggest clones take up approximately 3%. This material consisted of CD4+ T cells sorted from PBMCs, taken 45 days after the yellow fever booster vaccination. The source of these receptors is a man younger than 35 who received the YFV17D yellow fever vaccine.

This clonotype has at least ten counts. This chain connects TRBV5-1 to TRBJ1-1, with no clear D. CDR3 size: 13 residues. From germline, CDR1 is SGHRS and CDR2 YFSETQ. V shed 2 bases and J shed 0 bases, with 5 bases lying between them. CDR3 protein: CASSFMMNTEAFF. CDR3 nucleotide sequence: TGCGCCAGCAGCTTTATGATGAACACTGAAGCTTTCTTT.

The table lists this clonotype with a few counts. This chain connects TRBV20-1 to TRBJ2-3; 8 bases are a match to TRBD2. Germline CDR1 is DFQATT and CDR2 is SNEGSKA (reference sequence). The CDR3 is 14 residues long. J gave up 0 bases and V 6 bases, and 5 bases lay outside the gene matches. The CDR3 DNA reads TGCAGTGCCCGACTAGCGACTAGCACAGATACGCAGTATTTT. Encoded protein: CSARLATSTDTQYF.

This clonotype came up a few times. The chain employs TRBV7-2 and TRBJ2-5; either TRBD1 or TRBD2 may supply D (5 bases each). Trimming removed 7 bases at V and 5 bases at J, with 20 bases between. The CDR3 loop spans 15 amino acids. Germline values: CDR1 SGHTA, CDR2 FQGNSA. CDR3 sequence reads: CASKVVGTSGETQYF. The DNA for the CDR3 is TGTGCCAGCAAAGTAGTGGGGACCTCGGGGGAGACCCAGTACTTC.

This clonotype was detected only a few times. V and J are TRBV7-2 and TRBJ2-2; tentative D call: TRBD1 (6 bases). The germline V gene has CDR1 SGHTA and CDR2 FQGNSA. Trimming removed 4 bases from V and 0 bases from J, with 12 bases in between. The CDR3 length is 16 residues. Here the CDR3 reads CASSSTGTPNTGELFF. CDR3 nucleotides: TGTGCCAGCAGCTCTACCGGGACACCGAACACCGGGGAGCTGTTTTTT.

This clonotype was counted only a few times. The genes are TRBV6-5 and TRBJ1-1, with D uncertain. There are 15 residues in the CDR3. The germline V gene has CDR1 MNHEY and CDR2 SVGAGI. V was trimmed by 7 bases and J by 1 base, leaving 16 bases between them. The CDR3 sequence is CASKKYSHPNTEAFF. CDR3 sequence (DNA): TGTGCCAGCAAAAAATACAGCCACCCGAACACTGAAGCTTTCTTT.

This clonotype was found a few times. The rearrangement uses TRBV6-5 and TRBJ2-7; D unresolved. Trimming took off 2 bases at V and 7 bases at J, with 12 bases between the two ends. CDR3 length: 13 amino acids. The germline CDR1 and CDR2 sequences are MNHEY and SVGAGI. This CDR3 reads CASSYNPLGEQYF. Written as DNA, the CDR3 is TGTGCCAGCAGTTACAACCCTTTGGGAGAGCAGTACTTC.

This clonotype was detected many times. V gene TRBV21-1 combines with J gene TRBJ1-2. TRBV21-1 is a pseudogene. There are 14 residues in the CDR3. CDR3 sequence (DNA): TGTGCCAGCGGGGGATCACAGGGCCCCATCGGCTACACCTTC. Translated, it gives CASGGSQGPIGYTF.

The J gene is TRBJ2-3, the V gene TRBV5-1; D not resolved. From germline, CDR1 is SGHRS and CDR2 YFSETQ. The V end was cut by 1 base, the J end by 4 bases, with 10 bases between. This CDR3 has 14 residues. The CDR3 sequence: CASSLSGPPDTQYF. The CDR3 coding sequence is TGCGCCAGCAGCTTGTCAGGCCCACCAGATACGCAGTATTTT. Full variable domain (rest looked up from reference TRBV5-1 and TRBJ2-3): KAGVTQTPRYLIKTRGQQVTLSCSPISGHRSVSWYQQTPGQGLQFLFEYFSETQRNKGNFPGRFSGRQFSNSRSEMNVSTLELGDSALYLCASSLSGPPDTQYFGPGTRLTVL.

This clonotype showed up just a few times. The rearrangement joins TRBV29-1 to TRBJ1-2; maybe TRBD1 (5 bases). V was trimmed by 2 bases and J by 8 bases, leaving 12 bases between them. Germline V CDR1 and CDR2: SQVTM, ANQGSEA. This CDR3 is built from 12 residues. CDR3 sequence (DNA): TGCAGCGTTGAAAGGGGTGCTTCCGGCTACACCTTC. Its translation: CSVERGASGYTF. The complete variable domain, with remaining parts taken from reference TRBV29-1 and TRBJ1-2, reads SAVISQKPSRDICQRGTSLTIQCQVDSQVTMMFWYRQQPGQSLTLIATANQGSEATYESGFVIDKFPISRPNLTFSTLTVSNMSPEDSSIYLCSVERGASGYTFGSGTRLTVV.

This clonotype has at least ten counts. This chain links TRBV4-1 with TRBJ2-1; 11 nucleotides agree with TRBD2. The CDR3 is 20 amino acids. After removal of 0 bases from V and 0 bases from J, the junction contained 10 bases not matched to a gene. CDR1 MGHRA and CDR2 YSYEKL come from the germline V gene. Written as DNA, the CDR3 is TGCGCCAGCAGCCAAGATTTGGTCCTAGCGGGGGGTCTCTCCTACAATGAGCAGTTCTTC. This encodes CASSQDLVLAGGLSYNEQFF.

This clonotype was detected only a few times. The V and J genes are TRBV6-5 and TRBJ2-7; 8 bases match TRBD1. Germline assignment: CDR1 MNHEY and CDR2 SVGAGI. The CDR3 extends over 14 amino acids. The V and J ends lost 5 bases and 2 bases, in that order; junction bases with no gene match: 5. The CDR3 region has the DNA TGTGCCAGCAGTCAGGGGGCCAGGACCTACGAGCAGTACGTC. This codes for CASSQGARTYEQYV.

This clonotype was found a few times. The J gene is TRBJ2-3, the V gene TRBV5-1; D gene ambiguous. Trimming removed 3 bases at V and 6 bases at J, with 14 bases between. CDR1 and CDR2 (germline): SGHRS, YFSETQ. This CDR3 contains 14 residues. The CDR3 coding sequence is TGCGCCAGCAGCTCGGTGGGGTCCGGCGATACGCAGTATTTT. It specifies CASSSVGSGDTQYF.

This chain uses TRBV30 with TRBJ2-3; 9 bases agree with TRBD2. Per germline, CDR1 GTSNPN and CDR2 SVGIG (reference sequence). The CDR3 extends over 15 amino acids. V lost 4 bases to trimming and J lost 3 bases; unmatched junction nucleotides: 8. The CDR3 reads CAWNSGGPPTDTQYF. The CDR3 DNA reads as TGTGCCTGGAATAGCGGGGGCCCTCCTACAGATACGCAGTATTTT.

The chain uses TRBV20-1 and TRBJ1-5, with a weak D call TRBD1 (5 bases). The CDR3 length is 12 residues. Germline CDR1 DFQATT, CDR2 SNEGSKA (reference sequence). V lost 8 bases and J lost 2, with 10 bases in between. CDR3 nucleotides: TGCAGTACTGGGGGGGGCAATCAGCCCCAGCATTTT. Its translation: CSTGGGNQPQHF.

This clonotype turned up a few times. This chain links TRBV5-4 with TRBJ1-1; TRBD1 matches at 7 bases. The CDR3 extends over 15 amino acids. CDR1 and CDR2 from the germline V gene are SGHNT and YYREEE (reference sequence). J lost 0 bases, V lost 4 bases, and 6 bases had no gene match. The CDR3 region is CASSPGQPMNTEAFF. CDR3 nucleotide sequence: TGTGCCAGCAGCCCGGGACAGCCTATGAACACTGAAGCTTTCTTT.

V and J are TRBV20-1 and TRBJ2-5, with 10 bases that match TRBD2. CDR3 size: 14 residues. V gave up 4 bases and J gave up 5 bases; unmatched junction bases: 7. CDR1 is DFQATT, CDR2 SNEGSKA, per germline (reference sequence). CDR3 nucleotides: TGCAGTGCTATAGGGACTAGCGTCTCGGAGACCCAGTACTTC. Translating it yields CSAIGTSVSETQYF.

This clonotype was seen more than once but under ten times. This chain links TRBV7-2 with TRBJ2-1; no clear D. V was trimmed by 1 base and J by 12 bases, leaving 10 bases between them. CDR1 is SGHTA and CDR2 is FQGNSA in the germline V gene. The CDR3 totals 12 residues. CDR3 amino acids: CASSLVGLGQFF. DNA for the CDR3: TGTGCCAGCAGCTTAGTAGGCCTGGGGCAGTTCTTC.

V gene TRBV6-5 combines with J gene TRBJ1-2, with unresolved D. This CDR3 region has 15 residues. Deletions cut 7 bases from V and 3 bases from J, with 18 bases between. The germline CDR1 and CDR2 sequences are MNHEY and SVGAGI. The CDR3 DNA reads as TGTGCCAGCATTTCCCCCCCGTTGGGCCACTATGGCTACACCTTC. The encoded protein is CASISPPLGHYGYTF.

This clonotype has a handful of counts. This sequence joins TRBV20-1 and TRBJ2-7; 10 bases are shared with TRBD1. CDR1 and CDR2 (germline): DFQATT, SNEGSKA (reference sequence). This CDR3 is built from 14 residues. V trimming: 6 bases; J trimming: 3 bases; junction bases outside the gene matches: 8. CDR3 region: CSAVPGQGFYEQYF. CDR3 nucleotides: TGCAGTGCGGTCCCGGGACAGGGGTTCTACGAGCAGTACTTC.

In this sample, this clonotype turned up many times. V is TRBV11-2 and J is TRBJ2-1; no clear D. The V end was cut by 4 bases, the J end by 0 bases, with 13 bases between. The CDR3 runs to 16 residues. From germline, CDR1 is SGHAT and CDR2 FQNNGV. CDR3 protein: CASSSGPPSSYNEQFF. DNA of the CDR3: TGTGCCAGCAGCTCCGGCCCCCCTAGCTCCTACAATGAGCAGTTCTTC.

This clonotype was observed a handful of times. The chain recombines TRBV5-1 with TRBJ2-4; perhaps TRBD1 as D (7 bases). Trimming shortened V by 4 bases and J by 5 bases, and 22 bases separated the two germline ends. Germline loops: CDR1 SGHRS, CDR2 YFSETQ. This CDR3 is built from 17 residues. The CDR3 sequence is CASSPTPRTGGENIQYF. DNA of the CDR3: TGCGCCAGCAGCCCAACCCCTCGGACAGGAGGGGAAAACATTCAGTACTTC.

The CDR3 coding sequence is TGTGCCAGCAGCAATGAAGGCAAAACGGTCGCCTACGAGCAGTACGTC. This sequence encodes CASSNEGKTVAYEQYV. This sequence joins TRBV5-5 and TRBJ2-7; D gene ambiguous. CDR1 and CDR2 (germline): SGHKS, YYEKEE (reference sequence). The CDR3 covers 16 residues. V shed 4 bases and J shed 2 bases, with 19 bases lying between them.

This clonotype was picked up a small number of times. CDR3 nucleotides: TGCAGTGCTAGAGAAGGGGGGGGGTACACTGAAGCTTTCTTT. Translation gives CSAREGGGYTEAFF. The genes are TRBV20-1 and TRBJ1-1, with a possible D match to TRBD1 (6 bases). CDR1 and CDR2 from the germline V gene are DFQATT and SNEGSKA (reference sequence). V lost 0 bases, J lost 3 bases, and 11 bases lay in between. The CDR3 length is 14 residues.

This clonotype was recorded a few times. The chain couples TRBV20-1 to TRBJ1-1; no definite D call. The V end was cut by 1 base, the J end by 5 bases, with 11 bases between. The CDR3 has 13 residues. Germline loops: CDR1 DFQATT, CDR2 SNEGSKA (reference sequence). The CDR3 bases are TGCAGTGCTAGAGGGGTTGTGGGGACTGAAGCTTTCTTT. Amino acid sequence: CSARGVVGTEAFF.

This clonotype was seen more than once but under ten times. This chain connects TRBV2 to TRBJ2-5; D is ambiguous. Between the trimmed V and J ends, which lost 4 bases and 1 base, there was a span of 10 bases. CDR3 length equals 14 residues. Germline loops: CDR1 SNHLY, CDR2 FYNNEI. The CDR3 sequence: CASSVGSSQETQYF. The CDR3 DNA is TGTGCCAGCAGTGTGGGCAGTAGCCAAGAGACCCAGTACTTC.

This rearrangement joins TRBV11-2 to TRBJ2-7; 11 positions agree with TRBD2. The V and J ends lost 5 bases and 6 bases, in that order; junction bases with no gene match: 15. Per the germline V gene, CDR1 is SGHAT and CDR2 is FQNNGV. This CDR3 comprises 17 residues. The CDR3 region has the DNA TGTGCCAGCAGCCCCAGAGGTAGCGGGGGGGCGGGCAGCGAGCAGTACTTC. Translated, it gives CASSPRGSGGAGSEQYF.

Only a few counts were recorded for this clonotype. J is TRBJ1-1 and V is TRBV6-6; D is possibly TRBD1 (5 bases). Germline CDR1 and CDR2: MNHNY and SVGAGI (reference sequence). The CDR3 is 15 amino acids. V was trimmed by 3 bases and J by 5 bases, leaving 16 bases between them. DNA of the CDR3: TGTGCCAGCAGTTATCAGGACACACGGGGGACTGAAGCTTTCTTT. Its protein product is CASSYQDTRGTEAFF.

This clonotype was seen only a few times. The gene calls are TRBV10-3 and TRBJ2-3, with 7 bases identical to TRBD1. The CDR3 length is 16 residues. Germline V gene sequence: CDR1 ENHRY, CDR2 SYGVKD. Trimming took 4 bases from V and 3 from J; bases not matched to a gene: 10. CDR3 loop: CAISGRQGDFTDTQYF. The CDR3 coding sequence is TGTGCCATCAGTGGCCGACAGGGAGACTTTACAGATACGCAGTATTTT.

The count of this clonotype is one. This chain links TRBV2 with TRBJ2-1; 11 bases are a match to TRBD2. The CDR3 consists of 18 residues. After removal of 7 bases from V and 0 bases from J, the junction contained 11 bases not matched to a gene. Germline assignment: CDR1 SNHLY and CDR2 FYNNEI. The CDR3 loop is CASKASGGHLPSYNEQFF. Written as DNA, the CDR3 is TGTGCCAGCAAAGCTAGCGGGGGGCACTTACCCTCCTACAATGAGCAGTTCTTC.